A selection of T cell receptor beta chains follows, all from one sample in a study of graft-versus-host responses after intestinal transplantation. TCRdb's table, derived via immunoSEQ multiplex PCR, lists solely in-frame clones and lacks some. Here the sample spans tens of thousands of clones, 90% to 95% being singletons. Their cognate antigens are unknown. Source: unstimulated CD8+ T cells sorted from spleen or lymph node cells, taken before transplant. These receptors were obtained from a human donor who was the organ donor for an intestinal transplant. Both conserved end residues are part of each CDR3. The D gene is left open where the match is weak. Rows may omit the clone size; those that give it use once, few, many or a size class.

J gene,V gene,D gene,clone size,CDR3 DNA,CDR3 protein
TRBJ1-3,TRBV5-4,NA,NA,TGTGCCAGCAGCCTGGACGTAACCGGAGAGAAATCTATCGGAAACACCATATATTTT,CASSLDVTGEKSIGNTIYF
TRBJ1-2,TRBV9,TRBD1,once,TGTGCCAGCAGCGTAGCTCCCCGGACAGGAAATGATGGCTACACCTTC,CASSVAPRTGNDGYTF
TRBJ2-7,TRBV4-1,NA,NA,TGCGCCAGCAGCCAAGGGCTCGGGACCTACGAGCAGTACTTC,CASSQGLGTYEQYF
TRBJ2-5,TRBV7-9,TRBD2,NA,TGTGCCAGCAGCGCAGGCGGGGGGACCCAGTACTTC,CASSAGGGTQYF
TRBJ1-6,TRBV4-1,NA,NA,TGCGCCAGCAGCCAAGTGTATGATTCACCCCTCCACTTT,CASSQVYDSPLHF
TRBJ2-5,TRBV6-4,TRBD2,few,TGTGCCAGCAGTCTAGTAGCGGGGGGGCAAGAGACCCAGTACTTC,CASSLVAGGQETQYF
TRBJ2-2,TRBV4-1,NA,NA,TGCGCCAGCAGCCAAGGGGCAGGGACCGGGGAGCTGTTTTTT,CASSQGAGTGELFF
TRBJ2-1,TRBV6-5,NA,NA,TGTGCCAGCGCGGGAACGGGTTACAATGAGCAGTTCTTC,CASAGTGYNEQFF
TRBJ1-6,TRBV5-4,NA,NA,TGTGCCAGCAGCCCGGACAGACTTAATTCACCCCTCCACTTT,CASSPDRLNSPLHF
TRBJ2-3,TRBV11-3,NA,NA,TGTGCCAGCAGCTTATGGGAGGGAACAGGGCCGCAGTATTTT,CASSLWEGTGPQYF
TRBJ2-5,TRBV5-6,NA,NA,TGTGCCAGCAGCTTGTACCGGGGTTTCGAGACCCAGTACTTC,CASSLYRGFETQYF
TRBJ2-6,TRBV11-2,NA,NA,TGTGCCAGCAGCTCCGGGCAGGCGGGCTTCAGCTCTGGGGCCAACGTCCTGACTTTC,CASSSGQAGFSSGANVLTF
TRBJ2-7,TRBV11-3,NA,NA,TGTGCCAGCAGCTCGCCGGACTTCCCCTTCAGCTCCTACGAGCAGTACTTC,CASSSPDFPFSSYEQYF
TRBJ1-2,TRBV7-8,NA,NA,TGTGCCAGCAGCTTAAACCCCACAGGACCATTGTTCTATGGCTACACCTTC,CASSLNPTGPLFYGYTF
TRBJ1-5,TRBV5-6,NA,NA,TGTGCCAGCAGCTTGAGGGACTCAGGGCAGCCCCAGCATTTT,CASSLRDSGQPQHF
TRBJ2-1,TRBV19,TRBD2,NA,TGTGCCAGTAGTCCTCAAGGACTAGCGTACTACAATGAGCAGTTCTTC,CASSPQGLAYYNEQFF
TRBJ2-1,TRBV5-8,TRBD1,NA,TGTGCCAGCATCAAAGGGACAGGAGGGAGGAATGAGCAGTTCTTC,CASIKGTGGRNEQFF
TRBJ2-5,TRBV13,TRBD2,NA,TGTGCCAGCAGCGGGGGGGGGATCGGGACCCAGTACTTC,CASSGGGIGTQYF
TRBJ2-7,TRBV4-1,NA,once,TGCGCCAGCAGCCTGGGCACAGGGACGGACGAGCAGTACTTC,CASSLGTGTDEQYF
TRBJ1-6,TRBV6-1,TRBD1,NA,TGTGCCAGCAGTGACCGGCAGGGGGGATCACCCCTCCACTTT,CASSDRQGGSPLHF
TRBJ2-7,TRBV6-1,NA,NA,TGTGCCAGCTCTGCAGGGGGGCCCTACGAGCAGTACTTC,CASSAGGPYEQYF
TRBJ1-2,TRBV25-1,TRBD1,NA,TGTGCCAGCAGTGAGTCTCCGGGACAGGGTTACTATGGCTACACCTTC,CASSESPGQGYYGYTF
TRBJ1-2,TRBV28,NA,NA,TGTGCCAGCATCCCGGTGGGCAGGGCAAGCTATGGCTACACCTTC,CASIPVGRASYGYTF
TRBJ2-1,TRBV7-3,NA,NA,TGTGCCAGCAGCCCCCGGGGGTGGGGCCATGAGCAGTTCTTC,CASSPRGWGHEQFF
TRBJ2-3,TRBV9,NA,NA,TGTGCCAGCAGCGCCCACAGGGAGAGCACAGATACGCAGTATTTT,CASSAHRESTDTQYF
TRBJ2-3,TRBV18,TRBD2,NA,TGTGCCAGCTCACCGCGCTGGACTAGCGAAAGCACAGATACGCAGTATTTT,CASSPRWTSESTDTQYF
TRBJ2-7,TRBV2,NA,once,TGTGCCAGCAGTGAGAGGTACAGGGCGGAGGAGCAGTACTTC,CASSERYRAEEQYF
TRBJ2-1,TRBV27,TRBD2,NA,TGTGCCAGCCGGGACAGAGACCTAGCGGGAACCTTTAATGAGCAGTTCTTC,CASRDRDLAGTFNEQFF
TRBJ1-5,TRBV27,NA,NA,TGTGCCAGCAGTTTTCTAGGGGGAAGCCAGCCCCAGCATTTT,CASSFLGGSQPQHF
TRBJ1-1,TRBV19,NA,once,TGTGCCTCAAGACGGGAGAACACTGAAGCTTTCTTT,CASRRENTEAFF
TRBJ2-7,TRBV13,NA,NA,TGTGCCAGCAGCTTAGAATCTAGTCACGAGCAGTACTTC,CASSLESSHEQYF
TRBJ2-7,TRBV5-1,NA,NA,TGCGCCAGCAGCCCAGACTTAAACCCCTGCGAGCAGTACTTC,CASSPDLNPCEQYF
TRBJ2-1,TRBV10-1,TRBD2,NA,TGCGCCAGCAGTGAGTCCGGGACTAGCGGCTCCTACAATGAGCAGTTCTTC,CASSESGTSGSYNEQFF
TRBJ1-5,TRBV7-8,NA,NA,TGTGCCAGCAGCTCATCAGGGGTCCTTGGCAATCAGCCCCAGCATTTT,CASSSSGVLGNQPQHF
TRBJ1-1,TRBV4-1,TRBD1,NA,TGCGCCAGCAGCCACCTAGGGGGCTGGAACACTGAAGCTTTCTTT,CASSHLGGWNTEAFF
TRBJ2-1,TRBV5-4,TRBD1,NA,TGTGCCAGCAGTCCCGGGACAGGGGACACTACGGGGTTCTTC,CASSPGTGDTTGFF
TRBJ2-7,TRBV19,NA,NA,TGTGCCAGTAGTATACCCAGCCTTTCCGGGGAGCAGTACTTC,CASSIPSLSGEQYF
TRBJ2-2,TRBV7-9,TRBD2,NA,TGTGCCAGCAGCCTTCTCTCGGGAGTGGCGGGAGTGGGCACCGGGGAGCTGTTTTTT,CASSLLSGVAGVGTGELFF
TRBJ2-7,TRBV27,TRBD1,NA,TGTGCCAGCAGTGCATCCGGGACAGGGACCTACGAGCAGTACTTC,CASSASGTGTYEQYF
TRBJ2-2,TRBV19,NA,NA,TGTGCCAGTAGTATAGGTGGCACCGGGGAGCTGCTTTTT,CASSIGGTGELLF
TRBJ2-7,TRBV4-3,TRBD2,NA,TGCGCCAGCAGCCAAGTCGGGGTAGCGGGAAATAGCGAGCAGTACTTC,CASSQVGVAGNSEQYF
TRBJ2-1,TRBV7-2,NA,once,TGTGCCAGCAGCTCGGGAGCCTACAATGAGCAGTTCTTC,CASSSGAYNEQFF
TRBJ2-3,TRBV6-4,TRBD2,NA,TGTGCCAGCAGTGACTCGGCTAGCGGGGGATATCCAGATACGCAGTATTTT,CASSDSASGGYPDTQYF
TRBJ2-2,TRBV4-2,TRBD2,NA,TGTGCCAGCAGCCAAGTGGGCGCGGGGGTCGGAGACGGGGAGCTGTTTTTT,CASSQVGAGVGDGELFF